Presented here are 23 T cell receptor beta chains from one specimen sequenced in a study of control samples from healthy donors and cancer patients. The method was immunoSEQ multiplex PCR; TCRdb's version includes in-frame clones alone and lacks a portion of them. The data hold about 140,000 clones, with 94% observed a single time. The sequencing sample was made of blood. These receptors all stem from a man aged 35 to 55 in good health.

The chain uses TRBV14 and TRBJ1-2; 8 bases match TRBD1. The germline gives CDR1 SGHDN, CDR2 FVKESK. The CDR3 runs to 16 residues. The V gene end was trimmed by 0 bases and the J gene end by 2 bases; junction bases not matched to a gene: 5. CDR3 protein: CASSQDSGGRNYGYTF. The CDR3 coding sequence is TGTGCCAGCAGCCAAGATTCAGGGGGCAGGAACTATGGCTACACCTTC.

The chain carries TRBV27 and TRBJ1-2, with TRBD1 matching over 9 bases. The CDR3 has 12 residues. V shed 6 bases and J 8 bases; nucleotides not matched to a gene: 4. CDR1 is MNHEY, CDR2 SMNVEV, per germline (reference sequence). The CDR3 loop reads CASRGQGIGYTF. In DNA form, the CDR3 reads TGTGCCAGCAGAGGACAGGGGATAGGCTACACCTTC.

The chain recombines TRBV6-2 or TRBV6-3 with TRBJ2-7, with D perhaps being TRBD1 or TRBD2 (5 bases each). The CDR3 has 13 residues. Germline CDR1 and CDR2: MNHEY and SVGEGT. V was shortened by 0 bases and J by 4 bases, with 7 bases between the two germline ends. The CDR3 is CASSYSGVYEQYF. DNA for the CDR3: TGTGCCAGCAGTTACTCGGGGGTGTACGAGCAGTACTTC.

This clone was recorded a few times. The chain couples TRBV9 to TRBJ1-1; no reliable D call. Trimming removed 1 base at V and 6 bases at J, with 13 bases between. CDR1 and CDR2 from the germline V gene are SGDLS and YYNGEE. The CDR3 spans 14 residues. The CDR3 DNA follows: TGTGCCAGCAGCGTAAGTTACGGAAGGGCTGAAGCTTTCTTT. This encodes CASSVSYGRAEAFF.

The chain couples TRBV14 to TRBJ1-1, with D maybe TRBD1 (5 bases). Germline V lookup: CDR1 SGHDN, CDR2 FVKESK. This CDR3 is built from 16 residues. V was shortened by 1 base and J by 4 bases, with 16 bases between the two germline ends. CDR3: CASSQVFRGGGTEAFF. CDR3 coding DNA: TGTGCCAGCAGCCAAGTTTTTAGGGGTGGGGGCACTGAAGCTTTCTTT.

The genes are TRBV4-3 and TRBJ2-7; 11 bases match TRBD2. CDR3 length: 15 residues. Germline V gene data show CDR1 as LGHNA and CDR2 as YSLEER. After removal of 2 bases from V and 5 bases from J, the junction contained 5 bases not matched to a gene. Here the CDR3 DNA reads TGCGCCAGCAGCCAAACTAGCGGGGGAGCCAACGAGCAGTACTTC. Its translation is CASSQTSGGANEQYF.

V gene TRBV6-6 combines with J gene TRBJ1-2; possible D gene TRBD1, 6 bases. V was pared by 6 bases and J by 0 bases, with 17 bases between. This CDR3 spans 16 amino acids. CDR1 is MNHNY, CDR2 SVGAGI, per germline (reference sequence). This chain's CDR3 is CASSPPGAGANYGYTF. The CDR3, as DNA: TGTGCCAGCAGCCCCCCAGGGGCGGGAGCTAACTATGGCTACACCTTC.

V gene TRBV3-1 (or the pseudogene TRBV3-2) combines with J gene TRBJ1-1; possibly TRBD1 for D (5 bases). CDR3 length: 14 residues. Germline-derived CDR1 and CDR2 are LGHDT and YNNKEL (reference sequence). Deletions cut 2 bases from V and 1 base from J, with 8 bases between. CDR3 in DNA: TGTGCCAGCAGCCAAATAAGGGGGAACACTGAAGCTTTCTTT. As protein: CASSQIRGNTEAFF.

The chain links TRBV6-5 to TRBJ1-1, with D unclear. Trimming took off 4 bases at V and 4 bases at J, with 13 bases between the two ends. The CDR3 contains 14 residues. CDR1 is MNHEY and CDR2 is SVGAGI in the germline V gene. The CDR3 region has the DNA TGTGCCAGCAGTTTACAGACACCCGTCACTGAAGCTTTCTTT. The encoded protein is CASSLQTPVTEAFF.

The V call is TRBV28, the J call TRBJ1-2; D may be TRBD1 (6 bases). This CDR3 comprises 13 residues. The germline V and J ends were trimmed by 6 bases and 4 bases, with 12 bases remaining between them. Looked up from germline, CDR1 is MDHEN and CDR2 is SYDVKM. CDR3: CASSLTGIYGYTF. The CDR3 bases are TGTGCCAGCAGCCTTACAGGGATCTATGGCTACACCTTC.

This clone came up once. The chain is built from TRBV7-8 and TRBJ1-5; TRBD1 agrees at 7 bases. V shed 4 bases and J 3 bases; nucleotides not matched to a gene: 3. This CDR3 has 14 amino acids. Germline assignment: CDR1 SGHVS and CDR2 FQNEAQ. The CDR3 bases are TGTGCCAGCAGCTGGGGACAGCTCAATCAGCCCCAGCATTTT. It codes for CASSWGQLNQPQHF.

The chain recombines TRBV24-1 with TRBJ1-6; possible D gene TRBD1, 5 bases. V lost 0 bases to trimming and J lost 13 bases, with 6 bases between them. The CDR3 totals 12 residues. CDR1 is KGHDR, CDR2 SFDVKD, per germline. As DNA, the CDR3 is TGTGCCACCAGTGATTTGGGGGGGCCCCTCCACTTT. This codes for CATSDLGGPLHF.

V is TRBV19 and J is TRBJ1-1; D might be TRBD1 (6 bases). V lost 6 bases and J lost 0, with 11 bases in between. There are 14 residues in the CDR3. Germline assignment: CDR1 LNHDA and CDR2 SQIVND (reference sequence). The CDR3: CASRYRELNTEAFF. The CDR3 bases are TGTGCCAGTAGGTACAGGGAGTTGAACACTGAAGCTTTCTTT.

The V and J genes are TRBV6-5 and TRBJ2-5; 7 positions agree with TRBD2. CDR1 is MNHEY and CDR2 is SVGAGI in the germline V gene. This CDR3 is 16 amino acids long. With 0 bases clipped from V and 1 base from J, the junction kept 5 bases outside the gene matches. Here the CDR3 DNA reads TGTGCCAGCAGTTACTCCCTCAGCGGGGTCCAAGAGACCCAGTACTTC. Amino acid sequence: CASSYSLSGVQETQYF.

This chain joins TRBV6-5 and TRBJ1-2; 10 nucleotides line up with TRBD1. Germline V gene data show CDR1 as MNHEY and CDR2 as SVGAGI. Trimming at V came to 5 bases and at J to 8 bases, leaving 11 bases not matched to a gene. CDR3 size: 15 residues. For the CDR3, the DNA is TGTGCCAGCAGTCCCAGGGACAGGGGTGCGAGGGGCTACACCTTC. It translates to CASSPRDRGARGYTF.

In this sample, this clone turned up a few times. The chain joins TRBV6-6 to TRBJ2-2; possibly TRBD1 for D (6 bases). Per germline, CDR1 MNHNY and CDR2 SVGAGI (reference sequence). Trimming removed 2 bases from V and 4 bases from J, with 8 bases in between. The CDR3 is 14 residues long. The CDR3 DNA sequence: TGTGCCAGCAGTTACAGGGGGTCCACCGGGGAGCTGTTTTTT. It is translated as CASSYRGSTGELFF.

The V call is TRBV6-2 or TRBV6-3, the J call TRBJ1-5; D is undetermined. Germline V gene sequence: CDR1 MNHEY, CDR2 SVGEGT. The CDR3 runs to 18 residues. V lost 5 bases and J 2 bases, leaving 22 bases between the germline ends. CDR3 nucleotides: TGTGCCAGCAGTACCTATCTGGGGTCGAGACGGGGCAATCAGCCCCAGCATTTT. Translation gives CASSTYLGSRRGNQPQHF.

The rearrangement links TRBV6-2 or TRBV6-3 to TRBJ2-7; possibly TRBD2 for D (5 bases). Germline loops: CDR1 MNHEY, CDR2 SVGEGT. This CDR3 region has 14 residues. V lost 0 bases, J lost 6 bases, and 12 bases lay in between. CDR3 nucleotide sequence: TGTGCCAGCAGTTACTCGAAATTGGGGAGCGAGCAGTACTTC. Its protein is CASSYSKLGSEQYF.

The chain joins TRBV21-1 to TRBJ1-1; the D segment call TRBD1 is taken from the table without a DNA check. TRBV21-1 is recorded as a pseudogene. The CDR3 runs to 11 residues. Written as DNA, the CDR3 is TGTGCCAGCAGCCAACAGAATGAAGCTTTCTTT. It translates to CASSQQNEAFF.

The V and J genes are TRBV6-1 and TRBJ2-1; 14 nucleotides align to TRBD2. The CDR3 runs 18 residues. CDR1 and CDR2 (germline): MNHNS, SASEGT. Trimming cost V 3 bases and J 6 bases; bases outside gene matches: 10. CDR3 protein: CASSDGTSGGRDRNEQFF. In nucleotides, the CDR3 is TGTGCCAGCAGTGATGGGACTAGCGGGGGAAGGGATCGCAATGAGCAGTTCTTC.

CDR3 amino acids: CASSFYRGLGETQYF. CDR3 nucleotides: TGTGCCAGCAGCTTTTACAGGGGGCTGGGGGAGACCCAGTACTTC. The J gene is TRBJ2-5, the V gene TRBV5-4; 9 bases are shared with TRBD1. The V gene's germline CDR1 is SGHNT and CDR2 YYREEE (reference sequence). The length of the CDR3 is 15 residues. V trimming: 2 bases; J trimming: 5 bases; junction bases outside the gene matches: 7.

The V and J genes are TRBV7-9 and TRBJ2-2, with D uncertain. V lost 5 bases, J lost 4 bases, and 20 bases lay in between. The CDR3 sequence is 17 residues long. The germline V gene has CDR1 SEHNR and CDR2 FQNEAQ (reference sequence). The CDR3 DNA is TGTGCCAGCAGCAAACCCGGTCAAGGGTCAGCCACCGGGGAGCTGTTTTTT. Protein: CASSKPGQGSATGELFF.

This chain links TRBV18 with TRBJ1-2, with D tentatively TRBD1 (5 bases). The CDR3 totals 19 residues. Trimming left V 3 bases short and J 4 bases short, with 27 bases between. Germline V gene sequence: CDR1 KGHSH, CDR2 LQKENI. CDR3 bases: TGTGCCAGCTCACCGGGACCGGGACGCGTATTTTCTGGTGTCTATGGCTACACCTTC. Amino acid sequence: CASSPGPGRVFSGVYGYTF.